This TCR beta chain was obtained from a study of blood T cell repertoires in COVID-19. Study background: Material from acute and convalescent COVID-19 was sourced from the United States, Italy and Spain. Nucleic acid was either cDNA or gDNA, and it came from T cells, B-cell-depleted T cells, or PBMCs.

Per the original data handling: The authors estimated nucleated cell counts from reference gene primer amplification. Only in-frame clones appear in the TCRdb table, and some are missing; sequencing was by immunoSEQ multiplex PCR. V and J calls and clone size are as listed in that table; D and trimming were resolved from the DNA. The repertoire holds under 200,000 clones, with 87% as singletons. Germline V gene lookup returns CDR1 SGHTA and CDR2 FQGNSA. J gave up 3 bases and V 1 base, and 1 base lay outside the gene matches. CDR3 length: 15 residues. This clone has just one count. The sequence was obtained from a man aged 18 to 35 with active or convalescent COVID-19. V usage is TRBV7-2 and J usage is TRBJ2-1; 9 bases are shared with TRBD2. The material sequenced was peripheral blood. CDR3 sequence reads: CASSLGRGGYNEQFF. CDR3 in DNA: TGTGCCAGCAGCTTAGGGCGGGGGGGCTACAATGAGCAGTTCTTC. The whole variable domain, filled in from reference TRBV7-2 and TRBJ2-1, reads GAGVSQSPSNKVTEKGKDVELRCDPISGHTALYWYRQSLGQGLEFLIYFQGNSAPDKSGLPSDRFSAERTGGSVSTLTIQRTQQEDSAVYLCASSLGRGGYNEQFFGPGTRLTVL.